A single sample gave rise to the 3 T cell receptor beta chains below, sequenced in a study of PD-L1 blockade in urothelial cancer. Data came from immunoSEQ multiplex PCR; TCRdb stores just in-frame clones and leaves some out. Of more than 80,000 clones in the sample, more than 75% are singletons; the top ten hold 8% to 9.5%. The sample here was PBMCs, taken around atezolizumab (anti-PD-L1) treatment. All receptors come from a man aged 65-85 years with urothelial cancer.

The table lists this clone with a few counts. The rearrangement uses TRBV19 and TRBJ1-2; 11 nucleotides align to TRBD1. CDR1 and CDR2 from the germline V gene are LNHDA and SQIVND (reference sequence). This CDR3 contains 13 residues. The V gene end was trimmed by 6 bases and the J gene end by 8 bases; junction bases not matched to a gene: 5. The CDR3, as DNA: TGTGCCAGTAGCCGGGGACAGGGGGTCGGCTACACCTTC. Protein sequence: CASSRGQGVGYTF.

The chain combines TRBV5-1 with TRBJ1-1, with D perhaps matching TRBD1 (6 bases). This CDR3 spans 14 amino acids. Per the germline V gene, CDR1 is SGHRS and CDR2 is YFSETQ. V lost 7 bases to trimming and J lost 2 bases, with 15 bases between them. CDR3 nucleotide sequence: TGCGCCAGCGGTTGGGACACCTATAACACTGAAGCTTTCTTT. Protein: CASGWDTYNTEAFF.

The rearrangement links TRBV19 to TRBJ1-2; possible D gene TRBD1, 5 bases. The germline CDR1 and CDR2 sequences are LNHDA and SQIVND (reference sequence). Trimming removed 5 bases from V and 0 bases from J, with 13 bases in between. There are 15 residues in the CDR3. As DNA, the CDR3 is TGTGCCAGTAGTCTCATCGCAGGGACTAACTATGGCTACACCTTC. Translation: CASSLIAGTNYGYTF.